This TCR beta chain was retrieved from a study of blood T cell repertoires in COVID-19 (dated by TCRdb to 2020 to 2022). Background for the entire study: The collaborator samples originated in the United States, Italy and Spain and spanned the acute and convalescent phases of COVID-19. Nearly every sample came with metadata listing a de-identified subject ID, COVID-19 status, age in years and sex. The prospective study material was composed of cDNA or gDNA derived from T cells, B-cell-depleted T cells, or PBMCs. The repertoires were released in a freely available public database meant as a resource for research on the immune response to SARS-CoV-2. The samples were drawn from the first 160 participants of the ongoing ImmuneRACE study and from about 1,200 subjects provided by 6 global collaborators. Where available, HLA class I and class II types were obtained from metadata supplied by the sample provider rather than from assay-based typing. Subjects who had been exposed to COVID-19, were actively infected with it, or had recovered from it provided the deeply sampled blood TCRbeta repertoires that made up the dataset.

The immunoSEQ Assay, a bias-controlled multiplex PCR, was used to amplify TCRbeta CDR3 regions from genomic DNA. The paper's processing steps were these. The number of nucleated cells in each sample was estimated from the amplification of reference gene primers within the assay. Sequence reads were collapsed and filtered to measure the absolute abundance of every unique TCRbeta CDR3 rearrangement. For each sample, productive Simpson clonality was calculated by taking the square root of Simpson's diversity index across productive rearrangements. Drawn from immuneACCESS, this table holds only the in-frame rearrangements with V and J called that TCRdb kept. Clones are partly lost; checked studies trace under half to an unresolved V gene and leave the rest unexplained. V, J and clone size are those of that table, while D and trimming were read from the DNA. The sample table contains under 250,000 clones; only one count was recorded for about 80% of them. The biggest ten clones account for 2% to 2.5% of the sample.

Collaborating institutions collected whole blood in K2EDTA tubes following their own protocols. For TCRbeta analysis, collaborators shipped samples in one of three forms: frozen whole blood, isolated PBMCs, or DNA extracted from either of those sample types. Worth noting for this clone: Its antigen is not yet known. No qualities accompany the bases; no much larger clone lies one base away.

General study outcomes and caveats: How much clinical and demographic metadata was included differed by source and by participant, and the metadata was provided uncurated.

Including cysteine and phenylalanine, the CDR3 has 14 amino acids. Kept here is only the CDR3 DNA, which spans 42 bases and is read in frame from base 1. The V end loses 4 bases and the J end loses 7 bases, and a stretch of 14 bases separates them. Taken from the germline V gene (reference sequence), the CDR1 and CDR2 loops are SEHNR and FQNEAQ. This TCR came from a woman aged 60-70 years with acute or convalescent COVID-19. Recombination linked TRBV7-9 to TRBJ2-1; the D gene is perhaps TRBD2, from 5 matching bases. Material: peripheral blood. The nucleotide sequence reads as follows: TGTGCCAGCAGCTCGGACCGCCCGGGGAATGAGCAGTTCTTC. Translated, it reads CASSSDRPGNEQFF.